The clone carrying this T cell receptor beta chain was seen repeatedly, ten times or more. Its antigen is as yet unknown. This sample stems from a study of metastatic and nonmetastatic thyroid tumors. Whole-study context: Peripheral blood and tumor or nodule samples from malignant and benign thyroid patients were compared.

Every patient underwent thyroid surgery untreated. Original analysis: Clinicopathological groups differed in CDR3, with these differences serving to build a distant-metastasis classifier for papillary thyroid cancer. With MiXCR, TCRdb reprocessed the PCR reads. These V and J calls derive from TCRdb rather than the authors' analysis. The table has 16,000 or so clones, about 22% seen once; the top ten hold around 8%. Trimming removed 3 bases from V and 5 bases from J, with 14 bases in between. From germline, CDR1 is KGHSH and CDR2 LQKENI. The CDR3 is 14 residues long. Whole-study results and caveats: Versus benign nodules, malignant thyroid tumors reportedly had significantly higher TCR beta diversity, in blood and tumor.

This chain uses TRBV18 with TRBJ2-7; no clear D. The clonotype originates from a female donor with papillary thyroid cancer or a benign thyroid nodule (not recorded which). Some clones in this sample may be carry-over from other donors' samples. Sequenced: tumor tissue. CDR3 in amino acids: CASSPDQLFNEQYF. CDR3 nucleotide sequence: TGTGCCAGCTCACCGGATCAGTTATTCAACGAGCAGTACTTC.